The 22 T cell receptor beta chains presented below share a single source sample, sequenced in a study of T cells in Graves' hyperthyroidism and ophthalmopathy. RNA transcripts provided the source from which TCR beta CDR3 regions were amplified. The primer set for the first-round RT-PCR of the TCR CDR3 was HTBI. A single record per CDR3 protein comes from TCRdb applying MiXCR to the multiplex PCR reads. Among 350,000 to 400,000 distinct CDR3 sequences listed, about 15% were seen once. Sequenced material: blood. Source of these receptors: a woman in her twenties or thirties with Graves' hyperthyroidism.

This clonotype was seen repeatedly, ten times or more. CDR3 amino acids: CASSVILGEQFF. As DNA, the CDR3 is TGTGCCAGCAGCGTCATTCTTGGTGAGCAGTTCTTC. The chain couples TRBV7-3 to TRBJ2-1; D gene unclear. In germline, CDR1 is SGHTA, CDR2 FQGTGA. V was cut by 5 bases and J by 9 bases, with 11 bases left in between. This CDR3 comprises 12 residues.

This clonotype was seen at least ten times. The chain couples TRBV7-2 to TRBJ2-3; D ambiguous. Germline V gene lookup returns CDR1 SGHTA and CDR2 FQGNSA. CDR3 length: 15 amino acids. V shed 4 bases and J shed 0 bases, with 11 bases lying between them. CDR3 loop: CASSSPGVSTDTQYF. The CDR3 region has the DNA TGTGCCAGCAGCTCCCCTGGCGTTAGCACAGATACGCAGTATTTT.

The rearrangement uses TRBV10-3 and TRBJ2-1; D is ambiguous. Trimming took 4 bases from V and 0 from J, leaving 16 bases between them. The CDR3 sequence is 17 residues long. Germline V gives CDR1 ENHRY, CDR2 SYGVKD. The CDR3: CAISVTVRPSSYNEQFF. CDR3 bases: TGTGCCATCAGTGTCACGGTGCGTCCGAGCTCCTACAATGAGCAGTTCTTC.

In this sample, this clonotype turned up a few times. V and J are TRBV7-3 and TRBJ2-2; D gene unclear. V was shortened by 0 bases and J by 1 base, with 9 bases between the two germline ends. The CDR3 spans 16 residues. Germline assignment: CDR1 SGHTA and CDR2 FQGTGA. DNA of the CDR3: TGTGCCAGCAGCTTAACGCCAGCAGGGAACACCGGGGAGCTGTTTTTT. Residues: CASSLTPAGNTGELFF.

This clonotype was found many times. The chain recombines TRBV5-5 with TRBJ2-1; 14 bases fit TRBD2. Trimming cost V 0 bases and J 10 bases; bases outside gene matches: 3. Germline CDR1 SGHKS, CDR2 YYEKEE (reference sequence). The CDR3 spans 15 residues. CDR3 in amino acids: CASSLGLAGGEEQFF. DNA of the CDR3: TGTGCCAGCAGCTTGGGACTAGCGGGAGGGGAGGAGCAGTTCTTC.

For this clonotype: Just one base apart from a much larger clone, this may be a read error. V and J are TRBV6-2 or TRBV6-3 and TRBJ2-5, with D unresolved. There are 13 residues in the CDR3. Germline V CDR1 and CDR2: MNHEY, SVGEGT. The CDR3 DNA reads TGTGCCAGCAGAAAGGACGGCCAAGAGACCCGGTACTTC. The encoded protein is CASRKDGQETRYF.

This chain links TRBV20-1 with TRBJ1-3; 8 nucleotides agree with TRBD1. This CDR3 has 15 amino acids. J was trimmed by 4 bases and V by 6 bases; bases with no gene match: 11. Germline CDR1 and CDR2: DFQATT and SNEGSKA (reference sequence). The CDR3 DNA reads as TGCAGTGCACAGTATCAGGGGGCGCGAGGAAACACCATATATTTT. Its translation: CSAQYQGARGNTIYF.

The CDR3: CASSFISVGEQFF. As DNA, the CDR3 is TGTGCCAGCAGCTTCATTTCAGTGGGTGAGCAGTTCTTC. The chain employs TRBV7-8 and TRBJ2-1; D gene ambiguous. V was cut by 3 bases and J by 9 bases, with 12 bases left in between. CDR3 length equals 13 residues. Germline values: CDR1 SGHVS, CDR2 FQNEAQ.

This clonotype has just a few counts. V usage is TRBV5-6 and J usage is TRBJ2-1; 7 bases match TRBD1. Trimming cost V 4 bases and J 4 bases; bases outside gene matches: 8. This CDR3 contains 15 residues. CDR1 SGHDT and CDR2 YYEEEE come from the germline V gene. The CDR3 loop reads CASSPSGQRYNEQFF. The CDR3 nucleotides read TGTGCCAGCAGCCCCTCGGGACAGAGGTACAATGAGCAGTTCTTC.

The chain has TRBV7-9 and TRBJ1-5; 7 nucleotides align to TRBD1. The CDR3 length is 14 residues. Unmatched junction bases numbered 10, after V lost 4 bases and J lost 10 bases. Germline V CDR1 and CDR2: SEHNR, FQNEAQ (reference sequence). Here the CDR3 reads CASSSDRVTLPQHF. CDR3 nucleotide sequence: TGTGCCAGCAGCTCCGACAGGGTAACGCTACCCCAGCATTTT.

This clonotype was detected ten times or more. V usage is TRBV20-1 and J usage is TRBJ2-5; D gene uncertain. Germline V gives CDR1 DFQATT, CDR2 SNEGSKA (reference sequence). Trimming cost V 3 bases and J 5 bases, with 7 bases left between them. The CDR3 covers 11 residues. CDR3 in DNA: TGCAGTGCTAGGCCCGGGGAGACCCAGTACTTC. It encodes CSARPGETQYF.

In its sample, this clonotype was seen many times. The chain employs TRBV3-1 and TRBJ2-1; D not certain. The CDR3 loop spans 13 amino acids. CDR1 LGHDT and CDR2 YNNKEL come from the germline V gene (reference sequence). V shed 1 base and J shed 9 bases, with 10 bases lying between them. The CDR3 loop is CASSQVLAAEQFF. In DNA, the CDR3 is TGTGCCAGCAGCCAAGTCTTGGCGGCTGAGCAGTTCTTC.

There are many counts of this clonotype. The V call is TRBV2, the J call TRBJ2-4, with TRBD1 as a possible D gene (6 bases). The CDR3 loop spans 14 amino acids. V lost 4 bases and J 6 bases, leaving 13 bases between the germline ends. In germline, CDR1 is SNHLY, CDR2 FYNNEI. This CDR3 reads CASSVGGSGNIQYF. The DNA of the CDR3 is TGTGCCAGCAGTGTAGGGGGATCGGGAAACATTCAGTACTTC. Full variable domain (rest looked up from reference TRBV2 and TRBJ2-4): EPEVTQTPSHQVTQMGQEVILRCVPISNHLYFYWYRQILGQKVEFLVSFYNNEISEKSEIFDDQFSVERPDGSNFTLKIRSTKLEDSAMYFCASSVGGSGNIQYFGAGTRLSVL.

This clonotype was seen repeatedly, ten times or more. In DNA, the CDR3 is TGTGCCAGCAGTTTGGCTTCCGGGACGGTAAATTCACCCCTCCACTTT. It yields the protein CASSLASGTVNSPLHF. This chain links TRBV28 with TRBJ1-6; weak D call: TRBD1 (5 bases). V gave up 3 bases and J gave up 7 bases, with 16 bases separating them. The CDR3 runs 16 residues. Germline values: CDR1 MDHEN, CDR2 SYDVKM.

This clonotype was observed many times. The chain couples TRBV7-9 to TRBJ2-1, with a possible D match to TRBD2 (6 bases). Germline assignment: CDR1 SEHNR and CDR2 FQNEAQ (reference sequence). The length of the CDR3 is 16 residues. Trimming removed 5 bases at V and 4 bases at J, with 18 bases between. The CDR3 DNA reads TGTGCCAGCAGCGCCCGCCGGGTTAGCGGATACAATGAGCAGTTCTTC. It codes for CASSARRVSGYNEQFF.

In this sample, this clonotype turned up a few times. At one end, the junction sequence differs from germline, possibly due to a read error. CDR3 sequence: CASRLIEIRGDRGDYEQYF. DNA for the CDR3: TGTGCCAGCAGATTAATAGAGATAAGAGGGGACAGGGGAGACTACGAGCAGTACTTC. The chain joins TRBV7-3 to TRBJ2-7; 10 bases map to TRBD1. This CDR3 spans 19 amino acids. Per the germline V gene, CDR1 is SGHTA and CDR2 is FQGTGA. Using reference TRBV7-3 and TRBJ2-7 for the parts outside the CDR3, the full variable domain is GAGVSQTPSNKVTEKGKYVELRCDPISGHTALYWYRQSLGQGPEFLIYFQGTGAADDSGLPNDRFFAVRPEGSVSTLKIQRTERGDSAVYLCASRLIEIRGDRGDYEQYFGPGTRLTVT.

This clonotype was picked up many times. The V and J genes are TRBV28 and TRBJ2-5, with 14 bases aligning to TRBD2. J lost 5 bases, V lost 4 bases, and 12 bases had no gene match. There are 18 residues in the CDR3. The germline gives CDR1 MDHEN, CDR2 SYDVKM. For the CDR3, the DNA is TGTGCCAGCAGTTGGGATCGGACTAGCGGGAGGATAAGGGAGACCCAGTACTTC. The encoded protein is CASSWDRTSGRIRETQYF.

This clonotype was seen a handful of times. The chain joins TRBV29-1 to TRBJ2-1; no clear D gene. V lost 1 base to trimming and J lost 1 base, with 8 bases between them. The CDR3 loop spans 14 amino acids. Germline values: CDR1 SQVTM, CDR2 ANQGSEA. The CDR3 bases are TGCAGCGTTGAAGGCCATCAATCCTACAATGAGCAGTTCTTC. The encoded protein is CSVEGHQSYNEQFF.

This sequence joins TRBV19 and TRBJ2-7; 10 bases align to TRBD2. V dropped 4 bases and J dropped 6; count of bases not matched to a gene: 6. The CDR3 sequence is 14 residues long. Germline assignment: CDR1 LNHDA and CDR2 SQIVND (reference sequence). DNA for the CDR3: TGTGCCAGTAGTAAGTCAGCGGGAGGGCCCGAGCAGTACTTC. It translates to CASSKSAGGPEQYF.

This clonotype was picked up many times. The V call is TRBV7-6, the J call TRBJ2-1, with 14 bases fitting TRBD2. The V segment lost 6 bases and the J segment 5 bases; nucleotides outside the gene matches: 6. This CDR3 region has 16 residues. CDR1 SGHVS and CDR2 FNYEAQ come from the germline V gene. Here the CDR3 reads CASSPGLAGGDNEQFF. CDR3 sequence (DNA): TGTGCCAGCAGTCCCGGACTAGCGGGAGGAGACAATGAGCAGTTCTTC.

This clonotype appeared many times. The chain employs TRBV27 and TRBJ1-1; D remains unclear. CDR1 and CDR2 (germline): MNHEY, SMNVEV (reference sequence). The V end was cut by 6 bases, the J end by 4 bases, with 9 bases between. The CDR3 runs 12 residues. CDR3 sequence reads: CASSNIGTEAFF. In DNA, the CDR3 is TGTGCCAGCAGCAACATTGGCACTGAAGCTTTCTTT.

This clonotype was observed many times. This rearrangement joins TRBV28 to TRBJ2-7; 14 bases are a match to TRBD2. The germline V gene encodes CDR1 MDHEN and CDR2 SYDVKM. V gave up 5 bases and J gave up 6 bases; unmatched junction bases: 6. CDR3 size: 15 residues. This chain's CDR3 is CASSPGTSGSGEQYF. In nucleotides, the CDR3 is TGTGCCAGCAGTCCAGGGACTAGCGGGAGTGGCGAGCAGTACTTC.